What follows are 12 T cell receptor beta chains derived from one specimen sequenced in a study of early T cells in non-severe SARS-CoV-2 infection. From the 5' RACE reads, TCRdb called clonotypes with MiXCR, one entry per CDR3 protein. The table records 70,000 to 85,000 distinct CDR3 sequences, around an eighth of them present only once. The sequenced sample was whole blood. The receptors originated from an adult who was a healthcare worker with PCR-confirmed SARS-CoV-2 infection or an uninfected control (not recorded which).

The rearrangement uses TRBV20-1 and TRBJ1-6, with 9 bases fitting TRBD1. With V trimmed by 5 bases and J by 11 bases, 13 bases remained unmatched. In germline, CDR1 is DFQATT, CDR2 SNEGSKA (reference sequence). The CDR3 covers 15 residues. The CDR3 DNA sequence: TGCAGTGCTCTAACTGTGACACAGGGGGCTACACCCCTCCACTTT. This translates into CSALTVTQGATPLHF.

Written as DNA, the CDR3 is TGTGCCAGCAGTTTGATCGGGGACACTGAAGCTTTCTTT. Protein: CASSLIGDTEAFF. J is TRBJ1-1 and V is TRBV5-5, with unresolved D. The V end was cut by 5 bases, the J end by 3 bases, with 11 bases between. The CDR3 sequence is 13 residues long. CDR1 is SGHKS and CDR2 is YYEKEE in the germline V gene (reference sequence).

CDR3 protein: CASSVGRSAYEQYF. As DNA, the CDR3 is TGTGCCAGCAGCGTAGGAAGGAGCGCTTACGAGCAGTACTTC. This chain uses TRBV9 with TRBJ2-7, with no clear D. Germline V CDR1 and CDR2: SGDLS, YYNGEE. V lost 0 bases to trimming and J lost 4 bases, with 11 bases between them. The CDR3 sequence is 14 residues long.

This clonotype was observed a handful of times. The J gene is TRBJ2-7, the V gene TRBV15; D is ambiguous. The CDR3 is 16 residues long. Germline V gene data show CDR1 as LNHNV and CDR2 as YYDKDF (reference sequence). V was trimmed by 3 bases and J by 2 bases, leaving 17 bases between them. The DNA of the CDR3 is TGTGCCACCAGCAGGAGTCAAGCAGATCCTCCCTACGAGCAGTACTTC. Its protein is CATSRSQADPPYEQYF. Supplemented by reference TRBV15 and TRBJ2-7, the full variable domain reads DAMVIQNPRYQVTQFGKPVTLSCSQTLNHNVMYWYQQKSSQAPKLLFHYYDKDFNNEADTPDNFQSRRPNTSFCFLDIRSPGLGDTAMYLCATSRSQADPPYEQYFGPGTRLTVT.

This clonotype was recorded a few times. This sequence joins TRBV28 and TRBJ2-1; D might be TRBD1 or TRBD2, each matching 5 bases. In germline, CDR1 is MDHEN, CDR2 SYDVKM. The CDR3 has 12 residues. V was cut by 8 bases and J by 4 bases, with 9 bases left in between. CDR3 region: CASGDGYNEQFF. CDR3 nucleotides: TGTGCCAGCGGGGACGGATACAATGAGCAGTTCTTC.

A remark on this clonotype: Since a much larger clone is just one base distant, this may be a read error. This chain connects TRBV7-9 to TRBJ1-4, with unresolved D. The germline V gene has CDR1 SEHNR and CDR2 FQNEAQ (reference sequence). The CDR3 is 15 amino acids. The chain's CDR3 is CASSLALAYGEILFF. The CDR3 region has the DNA TGTGCCAGCAGCTTAGCGCTGGCATACGGTGAAATACTGTTTTTT.

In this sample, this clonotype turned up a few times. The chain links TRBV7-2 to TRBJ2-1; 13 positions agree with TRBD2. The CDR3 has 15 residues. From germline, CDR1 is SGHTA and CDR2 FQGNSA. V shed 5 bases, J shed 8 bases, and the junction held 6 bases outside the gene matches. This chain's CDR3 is CASSPGTSGIDEQFF. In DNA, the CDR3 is TGTGCCAGCAGCCCCGGGACTAGCGGGATCGATGAGCAGTTCTTC.

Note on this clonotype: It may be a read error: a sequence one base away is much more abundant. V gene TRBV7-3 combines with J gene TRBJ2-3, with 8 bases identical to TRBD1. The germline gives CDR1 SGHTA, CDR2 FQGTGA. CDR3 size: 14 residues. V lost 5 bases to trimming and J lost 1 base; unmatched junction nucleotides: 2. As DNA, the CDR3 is TGTGCCAGCAGCCCGGACAGGGGCACAGATACGCAGTATTTT. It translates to CASSPDRGTDTQYF.

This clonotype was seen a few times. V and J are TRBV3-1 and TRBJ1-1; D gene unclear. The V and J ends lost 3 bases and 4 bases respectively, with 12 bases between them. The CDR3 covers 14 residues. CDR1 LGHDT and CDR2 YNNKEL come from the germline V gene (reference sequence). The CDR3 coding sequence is TGTGCCAGCAGCCAGGGGAGCGTGGGCACTGAAGCTTTCTTT. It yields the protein CASSQGSVGTEAFF.

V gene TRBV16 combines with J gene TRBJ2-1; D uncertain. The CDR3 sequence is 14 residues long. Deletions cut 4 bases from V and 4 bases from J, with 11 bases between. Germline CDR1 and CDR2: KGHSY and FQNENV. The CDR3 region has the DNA TGTGCCAGCAGCCCCTCGACATATTACAATGAGCAGTTCTTC. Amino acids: CASSPSTYYNEQFF. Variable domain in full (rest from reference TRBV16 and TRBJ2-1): GEEVAQTPKHLVRGEGQKAKLYCAPIKGHSYVFWYQQVLKNEFKFLISFQNENVFDETGMPKERFSAKCLPNSPCSLEIQATKLEDSAVYFCASSPSTYYNEQFFGPGTRLTVL.

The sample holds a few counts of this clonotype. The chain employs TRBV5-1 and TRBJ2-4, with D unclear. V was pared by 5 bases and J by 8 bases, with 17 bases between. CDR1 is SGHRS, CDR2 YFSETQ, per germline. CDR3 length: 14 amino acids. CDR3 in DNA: TGCGCCAGCAGTCCCAGCTCCCGGCAGGACATTCAGTACTTC. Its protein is CASSPSSRQDIQYF.

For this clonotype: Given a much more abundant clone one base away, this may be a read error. The CDR3 DNA sequence: TGCCCCAGCAGGGATCGACAGGGAACCGGGGAGCTGTTTTTT. The encoded protein is CPSRDRQGTGELFF. V and J are TRBV10-1 and TRBJ2-2; 7 bases agree with TRBD1. CDR1 and CDR2 from the germline V gene are WNHNN and SYGVQD (reference sequence). The CDR3 is 14 residues long.